These 28 T cell receptor beta chains came from one sample sequenced in a study of blood T cell repertoires in COVID-19. TCRdb's copy holds only in-frame clones and misses some; the assay was immunoSEQ multiplex PCR. The profile covers under 130,000 clones, with less than 90% appearing a single time and around 4.5% taken by the ten largest. The specimen sequenced was peripheral blood. Source of these receptors: a man over 45 with acute or convalescent COVID-19.

CDR3 sequence (DNA): TGTGCCAGCAGTGCCTCTTGGAGATACACTGAAGCTTTCTTT. Protein: CASSASWRYTEAFF. The V call is TRBV25-1, the J call TRBJ1-1, with no clear D. From germline, CDR1 is MGHDK and CDR2 SYGVNS. The CDR3 has 14 amino acids. Trimming took off 4 bases at V and 3 bases at J, with 12 bases between the two ends.

The J gene is TRBJ2-3, the V gene TRBV19; D unclear. The length of the CDR3 is 13 residues. Germline assignment: CDR1 LNHDA and CDR2 SQIVND (reference sequence). The germline V and J ends were trimmed by 2 bases and 5 bases, with 8 bases remaining between them. In DNA, the CDR3 is TGTGCCAGTAGTATACAGGAAAAAGATACGCAGTATTTT. As protein: CASSIQEKDTQYF.

This clone has a single count. V usage is TRBV6-6 and J usage is TRBJ1-1, with no clear D. Germline CDR1 reads MNHNY; CDR2 reads SVGAGI (reference sequence). This CDR3 contains 12 residues. Trimming took off 0 bases at V and 5 bases at J, with 4 bases between the two ends. Here the CDR3 DNA reads TGTGCCAGCAGTTACTCGAGGACTGAAGCTTTCTTT. This codes for CASSYSRTEAFF.

V usage is TRBV7-8 and J usage is TRBJ2-1; D gene uncertain. The CDR3 has 11 amino acids. The V and J ends lost 3 bases and 9 bases respectively, with 6 bases between them. Germline CDR1 SGHVS, CDR2 FQNEAQ. CDR3 DNA: TGTGCCAGCAGCTTGCGGTCTGAGCAGTTCTTC. It is translated as CASSLRSEQFF.

The gene calls are TRBV15 and TRBJ1-6; D gene unclear. The CDR3 consists of 13 residues. Looked up from germline, CDR1 is LNHNV and CDR2 is YYDKDF (reference sequence). Trimming removed 0 bases at V and 7 bases at J, with 4 bases between. CDR3 sequence (DNA): TGTGCCACCAGCAGAGATAGAAATTCACCCCTCCACTTT. Translating it yields CATSRDRNSPLHF.

This clone was seen a few times. The chain joins TRBV2 to TRBJ1-6; no reliable D call. The CDR3 is 15 amino acids. The ends were cut back, 1 base at V and 7 bases at J, with 11 bases in the middle. The germline V gene encodes CDR1 SNHLY and CDR2 FYNNEI. The CDR3: CASSEELTANSPLHF. The CDR3 region has the DNA TGTGCCAGCAGTGAAGAGCTCACAGCAAATTCACCCCTCCACTTT. The complete variable domain, with remaining parts taken from reference TRBV2 and TRBJ1-6, reads EPEVTQTPSHQVTQMGQEVILRCVPISNHLYFYWYRQILGQKVEFLVSFYNNEISEKSEIFDDQFSVERPDGSNFTLKIRSTKLEDSAMYFCASSEELTANSPLHFGNGTRLTVT.

The V and J genes are TRBV27 and TRBJ1-1; D is undetermined. The germline V gene has CDR1 MNHEY and CDR2 SMNVEV (reference sequence). Trimming took 6 bases from V and 4 from J, leaving 12 bases between them. CDR3 size: 13 residues. DNA for the CDR3: TGTGCCAGCAGCTCCCCCGGAGTCACTGAAGCTTTCTTT. Translating gives CASSSPGVTEAFF.

V usage is TRBV2 and J usage is TRBJ1-5; no firm D call. The V end lost 1 base, the J end lost 2 bases, and 6 bases lay between the germline ends. This CDR3 is 14 amino acids long. Germline V gene data show CDR1 as SNHLY and CDR2 as FYNNEI. The CDR3 DNA is TGTGCCAGCAGTGAAGAGCTGCGCAATCAGCCCCAGCATTTT. Amino acid sequence: CASSEELRNQPQHF.

The CDR3 DNA follows: TGTGCCAGCGGGTCTCTTAGGGGGACTGAAGCTTTCTTT. This encodes CASGSLRGTEAFF. This sequence joins TRBV2 and TRBJ1-1; D may be TRBD1 (6 bases). Trimming took 8 bases from V and 5 from J, leaving 15 bases between them. The CDR3 has 13 amino acids. The V gene's germline CDR1 is SNHLY and CDR2 FYNNEI.

The chain recombines TRBV24-1 with TRBJ2-7; TRBD1 is a possible D gene (5 bases). CDR1 and CDR2 (germline): KGHDR, SFDVKD. The V and J ends lost 1 base and 5 bases respectively, with 8 bases between them. The CDR3 consists of 13 residues. The CDR3 sequence is CATSDFQGHEQYF. The CDR3 bases are TGTGCCACCAGTGATTTTCAGGGCCACGAGCAGTACTTC.

J is TRBJ1-1 and V is TRBV27, with D possibly being TRBD1 (5 bases). CDR1 MNHEY and CDR2 SMNVEV come from the germline V gene (reference sequence). The CDR3 totals 11 residues. V lost 5 bases, J lost 10 bases, and 11 bases lay in between. The CDR3 sequence: CASSSRQGAFF. Written as DNA, the CDR3 is TGTGCCAGCAGTAGCCGGCAGGGAGCTTTCTTT.

The chain has TRBV28 and TRBJ2-3; 10 bases map to TRBD2. This CDR3 is 15 amino acids long. V was pared by 4 bases and J by 7 bases, with 8 bases of the junction left unmatched. The germline V gene has CDR1 MDHEN and CDR2 SYDVKM. The CDR3 here is CASSSAGGPDYTQYF. CDR3 nucleotides: TGTGCCAGCAGTTCAGCGGGAGGGCCTGATTATACGCAGTATTTT.

The rearrangement joins TRBV5-4 to TRBJ2-7, with TRBD2 matching over 7 bases. Germline assignment: CDR1 SGHNT and CDR2 YYREEE (reference sequence). V shed 4 bases and J 5 bases; nucleotides not matched to a gene: 12. The CDR3 runs to 15 residues. In nucleotides, the CDR3 is TGTGCCAGCAGCCTTGCCCGGACTAGTATCCACGAGCAGTACTTC. It encodes CASSLARTSIHEQYF.

This chain connects TRBV24-1 to TRBJ2-7; 9 nucleotides line up with TRBD2. The CDR3 extends over 16 amino acids. With V trimmed by 4 bases and J by 5 bases, 11 bases remained unmatched. Germline assignment: CDR1 KGHDR and CDR2 SFDVKD. Here the CDR3 DNA reads TGTGCCACCAGTGACCACAGGGGTAGCGGGAGTGACGAGCAGTACTTC. Residues: CATSDHRGSGSDEQYF.

V and J are TRBV21-1 and TRBJ2-7; TRBD2, the table's D call, lacks a check against the DNA. TRBV21-1 is termed a pseudogene. The CDR3 has 15 amino acids. In DNA, the CDR3 is TGTGCCAGCAGCACGGGAGGGGATCTCCTACACGAGCAGTACTTC. It encodes CASSTGGDLLHEQYF.

J is TRBJ2-7 and V is TRBV2; TRBD1 agrees at 11 bases. CDR3 length: 15 amino acids. The germline V gene encodes CDR1 SNHLY and CDR2 FYNNEI. The ends lost 4 bases at V and 6 bases at J; junction bases unmatched: 8. The CDR3 spells CASSGGDRGSPEQYF. The CDR3, as DNA: TGTGCCAGCAGTGGAGGGGACAGGGGGAGTCCCGAGCAGTACTTC.

This sequence joins TRBV24-1 and TRBJ2-6, with a weak D call TRBD1 (5 bases). From germline, CDR1 is KGHDR and CDR2 SFDVKD. V was cut by 4 bases and J by 4 bases, with 7 bases left in between. This CDR3 spans 14 amino acids. The CDR3 bases are TGTGCCACCAGTGAGCGGACAGGGGCCAACGTCCTGACTTTC. This codes for CATSERTGANVLTF.

The chain carries TRBV2 and TRBJ1-2; D perhaps matches TRBD1 (6 bases). V dropped 5 bases and J dropped 1 base, with 11 bases sitting between them. The germline CDR1 and CDR2 sequences are SNHLY and FYNNEI. This CDR3 has 14 residues. The CDR3 DNA reads as TGTGCCAGCAGTTACAGGGTCGGTAACTATGGCTACACCTTC. Protein product: CASSYRVGNYGYTF.

The V call is TRBV10-1, the J call TRBJ1-6; no firm D call. The CDR3 is made up of 13 amino acids. Germline assignment: CDR1 WNHNN and CDR2 SYGVQD (reference sequence). V shed 8 bases and J shed 7 bases, with 12 bases lying between them. CDR3 region: CASQASLNSPLHF. CDR3 coding DNA: TGCGCCAGCCAAGCAAGTCTAAATTCACCCCTCCACTTT.

The chain combines TRBV15 with TRBJ2-5; TRBD1 might be the D (5 bases). The CDR3 is made up of 14 amino acids. Per germline, CDR1 LNHNV and CDR2 YYDKDF (reference sequence). V was trimmed by 0 bases and J by 5 bases, leaving 10 bases between them. The CDR3 DNA sequence: TGTGCCACCAGCAGAGATAAGGGGCGCGAGACCCAGTACTTC. Translating gives CATSRDKGRETQYF.

The gene calls are TRBV6-5 and TRBJ1-5; 9 positions match TRBD1. This CDR3 contains 13 residues. The J segment lost 5 bases and the V segment lost 5 bases, leaving 1 base of the junction unmatched. From germline, CDR1 is MNHEY and CDR2 SVGAGI. DNA for the CDR3: TGTGCCAGCAGTACAGGGGGCTATCAGCCCCAGCATTTT. Amino acids: CASSTGGYQPQHF.

This chain connects TRBV7-9 to TRBJ2-5, with D maybe TRBD2 (5 bases). V shed 0 bases and J shed 3 bases, with 11 bases lying between them. This CDR3 spans 15 amino acids. Germline loops: CDR1 SEHNR, CDR2 FQNEAQ (reference sequence). The CDR3 loop is CASSLAKDWKETQYF. DNA of the CDR3: TGTGCCAGCAGCTTAGCCAAGGACTGGAAAGAGACCCAGTACTTC.

V gene TRBV28 combines with J gene TRBJ1-3; TRBD1 is a possible D gene (5 bases). Trimming took 6 bases from V and 2 from J, leaving 11 bases between them. Germline values: CDR1 MDHEN, CDR2 SYDVKM. The CDR3 has 14 residues. The CDR3 DNA sequence: TGTGCCAGCAGCCTCGGGGGTGCTGGAAACACCATATATTTT. It is translated as CASSLGGAGNTIYF.

Points on this clone: This CDR3 is also generated by other DNA sequences in the sample. V and J are TRBV12-3 or TRBV12-4 and TRBJ1-5, with D tentatively TRBD1 (6 bases). V lost 6 bases to trimming and J lost 2 bases, with 8 bases between them. This CDR3 spans 13 amino acids. CDR3 in amino acids: CASSSGGNQPQHF. The CDR3 DNA follows: TGTGCCAGCAGCTCAGGGGGCAATCAGCCCCAGCATTTT.

This clone has a single count. The chain has TRBV15 and TRBJ2-5; D is undetermined. Trimming left V 3 bases short and J 10 bases short, with 15 bases between. Germline loops: CDR1 LNHNV, CDR2 YYDKDF (reference sequence). The CDR3 is made up of 13 amino acids. The CDR3 here is CATSSPYGEVQYF. Here the CDR3 DNA reads TGTGCCACCAGCAGCCCTTATGGCGAGGTCCAGTACTTC.

The rearrangement uses TRBV3-1 (or the pseudogene TRBV3-2) and TRBJ1-4; D may be TRBD1 (6 bases). CDR1 is LGHDT and CDR2 is YNNKEL in the germline V gene (reference sequence). The CDR3 covers 15 residues. Trimming removed 4 bases from V and 0 bases from J, with 9 bases in between. The DNA for the CDR3 is TGTGCCAGCAGCCTTTCAGGGGCAACTAATGAAAAACTGTTTTTT. This encodes CASSLSGATNEKLFF.

The chain joins TRBV10-1 to TRBJ2-1; 7 bases are shared with TRBD2. The CDR3 has 14 residues. Unmatched junction bases numbered 8, after V lost 4 bases and J lost 8 bases. CDR1 and CDR2 from the germline V gene are WNHNN and SYGVQD (reference sequence). The CDR3 loop is CASSGLAGTDEQFF. As DNA, the CDR3 is TGCGCCAGCAGTGGACTAGCCGGTACTGATGAGCAGTTCTTC.

The chain employs TRBV2 and TRBJ1-1; D gene ambiguous. The V gene lost 0 bases and the J gene lost 3 bases, with 20 bases spanning the gap. CDR1 and CDR2 from the germline V gene are SNHLY and FYNNEI. This CDR3 spans 18 amino acids. In DNA, the CDR3 is TGTGCCAGCAGTGAAGCGGCGGGGAAAGGATCTAGGTACACTGAAGCTTTCTTT. Its translation: CASSEAAGKGSRYTEAFF.